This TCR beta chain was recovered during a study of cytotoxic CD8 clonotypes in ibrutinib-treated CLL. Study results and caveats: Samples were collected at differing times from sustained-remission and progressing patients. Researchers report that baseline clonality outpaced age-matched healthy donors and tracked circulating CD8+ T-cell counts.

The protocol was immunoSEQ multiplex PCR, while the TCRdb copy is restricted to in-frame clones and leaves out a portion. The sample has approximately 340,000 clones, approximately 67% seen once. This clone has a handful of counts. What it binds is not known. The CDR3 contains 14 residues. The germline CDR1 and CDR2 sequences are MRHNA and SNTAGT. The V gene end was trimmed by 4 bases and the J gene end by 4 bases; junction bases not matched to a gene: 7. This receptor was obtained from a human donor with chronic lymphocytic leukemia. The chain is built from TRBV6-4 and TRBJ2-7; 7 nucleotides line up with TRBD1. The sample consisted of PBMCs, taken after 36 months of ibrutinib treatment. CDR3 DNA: TGTGCCAGCAGTGGAACTACAGGGGTATACGAGCAGTACTTC. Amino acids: CASSGTTGVYEQYF.